The rows below give T cell receptor beta chains drawn from one sample of a study of post-analysis software for immune sequencing data. Each CDR3 protein is one row after TCRdb ran MiXCR on the PCR reads. The sample comprises fewer than 900,000 distinct CDR3 sequences, 35% to 55% of which are singletons, and 4.9% rests with the top ten. Sequencing was carried out using blood. All receptors derive from a girl between 5 and 17 years old with multiple sclerosis. Both conserved end residues are part of each CDR3. D genes are given only for firm matches. Size is stated for part of the rows, as once, few or many counts, or as a class when the clone is expanded.

>TRBV30|TRBJ1-1|NA|NA
TGTGCCTGGAGTGATGATCGCGGGTTCTCAACTGAAGCTTTCTTT
CAWSDDRGFSTEAFF
>TRBV2|TRBJ2-3|TRBD1|NA
TGTGCCAGCAGCGCAACAGGGGTATTCACAGATACGCAGTATTTT
CASSATGVFTDTQYF
>TRBV12-3/TRBV12-4|TRBJ2-3|NA|NA
TGTGCCAGCAGTCCAATCACTCGGCCGATCACAGATACGCAGTATTTT
CASSPITRPITDTQYF
>TRBV20-1|TRBJ2-6|NA|few
TGCAGTGCTATGGACCGGGGCACTGGGGCCAACGTCCTGACTTTC
CSAMDRGTGANVLTF
>TRBV7-9|TRBJ2-1|TRBD2|NA
TGTGCCAGCAGCCAAGGGGCTAGCGGGAGAAATGAGCAGTTCTTC
CASSQGASGRNEQFF
>TRBV5-1|TRBJ1-1|TRBD1|NA
TGCGCCAGCAGCCTCCCTATAATCCGGGACAGGGATACTCCCAGCATCATGAACACTGAAGCTTTCTTT
CASSLPIIRDRDTPSIMNTEAFF
>TRBV7-9|TRBJ1-2|NA|NA
TGTGCCAGTCCGGGGGTGCATGGCTACACCTTC
CASPGVHGYTF
>TRBV12-3/TRBV12-4|TRBJ1-5|NA|NA
TGTGCCAGCAGTTTACAGACCGGCAATCAGCCCCAGCATTTT
CASSLQTGNQPQHF
>TRBV11-3|TRBJ2-1|TRBD2|few
TGTGCCAGCAGCCGCGGGAGAGGAGCCTACAATGAGCAGTTCTTC
CASSRGRGAYNEQFF
>TRBV5-5|TRBJ2-3|NA|NA
TGTGCCAGCAGCCCACGAGTTGGGGGTAGCACAGATACGCAGTATTTT
CASSPRVGGSTDTQYF
>TRBV7-9|TRBJ2-3|NA|NA
TGTGCCAGCAGCAAAGAGGCTAGTTCAGATACGCAGTATTTT
CASSKEASSDTQYF
>TRBV6-5|TRBJ2-1|TRBD2|once
TGTGCCAGCAGGTGGACTAGCGGGAGTTCCTACAATGAGCAGTTCTTC
CASRWTSGSSYNEQFF
>TRBV28|TRBJ2-1|NA|NA
TGTGCCAGCAGTTTGGGTACGACTGAGCAGTTCTTC
CASSLGTTEQFF
>TRBV10-3|TRBJ2-7|NA|NA
TGTGCCATCAGTGTAGACAGCTACGAGCAATACTTC
CAISVDSYEQYF
>TRBV12-5|TRBJ1-1|TRBD1|NA
TGTGCTAGTGGTTCGTGGACAGGGCAGGACACTGAAGCTTTCTTT
CASGSWTGQDTEAFF
>TRBV7-9|TRBJ1-2|NA|NA
TGTGCCAGCAGCTTAAAGTCTGCAGGGGTTGACTATGGCTACACCTTC
CASSLKSAGVDYGYTF
>TRBV4-2|TRBJ1-1|TRBD1|NA
TGTGCCAGCGGCCGGACAGGGGGCAGGGGCCCGAACACTGAAGCTTTCTTT
CASGRTGGRGPNTEAFF
>TRBV4-3|TRBJ2-7|NA|NA
TGCGCCAGCAGCCAAGAGCAGCTCCTCGGCGAGCAGTACTTC
CASSQEQLLGEQYF
>TRBV25-1|TRBJ1-5|NA|NA
TGTGCCAGCAGTGAAGTGGACAATCAGCCCCAGCATTTT
CASSEVDNQPQHF
>TRBV15|TRBJ1-5|NA|NA
TGTGCCACCAGCAGAGATCTCAGATTATGGCAGCCCCAGCATTTT
CATSRDLRLWQPQHF
>TRBV7-3|TRBJ2-1|TRBD1|NA
TGTGCCAGCAGCCCCGACAGGGTATCCTACAATGAGCAGTTCTTC
CASSPDRVSYNEQFF
>TRBV12-3/TRBV12-4|TRBJ1-6|NA|NA
TGTGCCAGCAGTTTTGAACGGGCCAGGGTTGAGAATTCACCCCTCCACTTT
CASSFERARVENSPLHF
>TRBV20-1|TRBJ2-1|NA|NA
TGCAGTGCCAGGGGGGAGGTAGCGGGGAATAATGAGCAGTTCTTC
CSARGEVAGNNEQFF
>TRBV12-3/TRBV12-4|TRBJ2-3|NA|few
TGTGCCAGCAGGGCTGACACAGATACGCAGTATTTT
CASRADTDTQYF
>TRBV28|TRBJ2-7|NA|NA
TGTGCCAGCAGTCCCCGGGCCTCACGCTACGAGCAGTACTTC
CASSPRASRYEQYF
>TRBV7-6|TRBJ1-4|NA|NA
TGTGCCAGCAGCTTAGAAGCGGTGGCAGGGGATGAAAAACTGTTTTTT
CASSLEAVAGDEKLFF
>TRBV12-3/TRBV12-4|TRBJ2-1|NA|NA
TGTGCCAGCACCTCGGGACTCGCGCATGAGCAGTTCTTC
CASTSGLAHEQFF
>TRBV20-1|TRBJ1-6|NA|NA
TGCAGTGCAACTCCCGGACTAGGGGTTAGATCACCCCTCCACTTT
CSATPGLGVRSPLHF
>TRBV12-3/TRBV12-4|TRBJ2-7|TRBD2|NA
TGTGCCAGCAGTTGGCTAGCGGGAGGTGAGCAGTACTTC
CASSWLAGGEQYF
>TRBV18|TRBJ1-4|NA|NA
TGTGCCAGCTCACCAGGGACGGAGGAAAAACTGTTTTTT
CASSPGTEEKLFF
>TRBV9|TRBJ2-7|TRBD2|NA
TGTGCCAGCAGCGTAGGTGGACTAGCGGAAACCTACGAGCAGTACTTC
CASSVGGLAETYEQYF
>TRBV7-2|TRBJ1-1|NA|NA
TGTGCCAGCAGCTTAGCCACTACCCCTAACACTGAAGCTTTCTTT
CASSLATTPNTEAFF